This entry is about one TCR beta chain. The data were obtained in a study of blood T cell repertoires in COVID-19. Turning to the study itself: The study drew acute and convalescent COVID-19 samples from the United States, Italy and Spain. Sources were T cells, B-cell-depleted T cells, or PBMCs; the material itself was cDNA or gDNA.

Per the original data handling: Reference gene primer amplification in the assay estimated nucleated cell counts. Generated by immunoSEQ multiplex PCR, the TCRdb table keeps only in-frame clones and is missing some. V and J calls and clone size are those listed in that table; D and trimming were worked out from the DNA. The sample lists about 240,000 clones, approximately 86% seen once, with 2.5% to 3.5% in the top ten. V was clipped by 3 bases and J by 0 bases; unmatched bases: 0. Germline loops: CDR1 SGHNT, CDR2 YENEEA. The CDR3 extends over 14 amino acids. Individuals drawn from 20 to 25 US areas were about 18 to 89 years old.

Sequencing was carried out using PBMCs or T cells enriched from blood (not recorded which). This TCR was recovered from a woman aged 35 to 49 with acute COVID-19. V usage is TRBV11-3 and J usage is TRBJ2-3; 7 bases are a match to TRBD2. Written as DNA, the CDR3 is TGTGCCAGCAGCTTGGGGGGGAGCACAGATACGCAGTATTTT. Protein sequence: CASSLGGSTDTQYF.